This entry lists 21 T cell receptor beta chains sequenced from one sample in a study of a mutant IDH1 vaccine in newly diagnosed glioma. Sequencing used immunoSEQ multiplex PCR; TCRdb keeps in-frame clones, though not all of them. The sample lists about 53,000 clones, around 84% occurring once. These receptors are not linked to any known antigen. Regarding time point: week 5, during vaccination. A single vaccine dose contained 300 ug of mutant IDH1 20-mer peptide, and topical imiquimod was used with it. Sequencing was performed on PBMCs, taken from a glioma patient whose treatment included an IDH1 peptide vaccine. The receptors were gathered from a woman aged 50 to 60 with glioma.

The chain recombines TRBV6-5 with TRBJ2-7; D call uncertain. V lost 8 bases and J lost 0, with 14 bases in between. The CDR3 contains 14 residues. The germline V gene encodes CDR1 MNHEY and CDR2 SVGAGI. CDR3 sequence: CASRLGYSSYEQYF. CDR3 sequence (DNA): TGTGCCAGCCGATTAGGGTACTCCTCCTACGAGCAGTACTTC.

This clone was seen more than once but under ten times. The rearrangement joins TRBV30 to TRBJ1-1; 9 nucleotides line up with TRBD1. Germline CDR1 GTSNPN, CDR2 SVGIG (reference sequence). V lost 5 bases to trimming and J lost 7 bases; unmatched junction nucleotides: 5. The CDR3 sequence is 12 residues long. CDR3 residues: CAWGGTGYEAFF. The CDR3 nucleotides are TGTGCCTGGGGGGGGACAGGGTATGAAGCTTTCTTT.

V usage is TRBV19 and J usage is TRBJ1-1; TRBD1 matches 11 bases. Germline loops: CDR1 LNHDA, CDR2 SQIVND (reference sequence). CDR3 length: 15 residues. Trimming at V came to 6 bases and at J to 1 base, leaving 4 bases not matched to a gene. In DNA, the CDR3 is TGTGCCAGTAGCCCGGACAGGGGGCCGAACACTGAAGCTTTCTTT. Its protein product is CASSPDRGPNTEAFF.

To note about this clone: One end of the junction does not line up with germline, which may come from a read error. The chain links TRBV10-3 to TRBJ2-7; perhaps TRBD2 as D (6 bases). CDR1 and CDR2 from the germline V gene are ENHRY and SYGVKD. The CDR3 runs 15 residues. The CDR3 DNA reads TGCCAGTTAAGAGGGCGGCGCGGGGCATACTACGAGCAGTACTTC. Residues: CQLRGRRGAYYEQYF.

The chain joins TRBV5-1 to TRBJ1-2; 8 bases match TRBD1. CDR1 and CDR2 from the germline V gene are SGHRS and YFSETQ. The ends lost 0 bases at V and 5 bases at J; junction bases unmatched: 15. CDR3 length equals 18 residues. In DNA, the CDR3 is TGCGCCAGCAGCTTGGACACCTTGGGTCGGACAGGGCAGTATGGCTACACCTTC. Protein: CASSLDTLGRTGQYGYTF.

The rearrangement links TRBV15 to TRBJ1-2; D not resolved. The CDR3 sequence is 13 residues long. Looked up from germline, CDR1 is LNHNV and CDR2 is YYDKDF (reference sequence). The ends were cut back, 5 bases at V and 2 bases at J, with 9 bases in the middle. As DNA, the CDR3 is TGTGCCACCAGCCTAGATTCCAACTATGGCTACACCTTC. Translated: CATSLDSNYGYTF.

The chain carries TRBV7-9 and TRBJ2-7; D is possibly TRBD1 or TRBD2 (5 bases each). Germline V lookup: CDR1 SEHNR, CDR2 FQNEAQ (reference sequence). The V end was cut by 7 bases, the J end by 3 bases, with 19 bases between. The CDR3 spans 15 residues. CDR3 coding DNA: TGTGCCAGCACCGAGGGAACAGGTGGATACTACGAGCAGTACTTC. This encodes CASTEGTGGYYEQYF.

The rearrangement links TRBV5-4 to TRBJ1-2; D may be TRBD1 (5 bases). This CDR3 has 12 residues. V shed 0 bases and J shed 8 bases, with 8 bases lying between them. Germline V gives CDR1 SGHNT, CDR2 YYREEE (reference sequence). The CDR3, as DNA: TGTGCCAGCAGCTTGGGAAGGGACGGCTACACCTTC. It specifies CASSLGRDGYTF.

The V call is TRBV5-1, the J call TRBJ2-5, with 11 positions matching TRBD2. The CDR3 has 14 residues. The junction had 2 bases not matched to a gene; V was cut back by 2 bases and J by 5 bases. Germline CDR1 reads SGHRS; CDR2 reads YFSETQ. The CDR3 protein is CASSFSGGVETQYF. CDR3 bases: TGCGCCAGCAGCTTTAGCGGGGGGGTGGAGACCCAGTACTTC.

The rearrangement uses TRBV7-8 and TRBJ1-1; TRBD1 aligns across 7 bases. The CDR3 length is 15 residues. CDR1 SGHVS and CDR2 FQNEAQ come from the germline V gene. V lost 1 base to trimming and J lost 5 bases; unmatched junction nucleotides: 7. The CDR3 nucleotides read TGTGCCAGCAGCTTAGTGACAGGGCTTAAGACTGAAGCTTTCTTT. Protein: CASSLVTGLKTEAFF. Filled out from reference TRBV7-8 and TRBJ1-1, the complete variable domain reads GAGVSQSPRYKVAKRGQDVALRCDPISGHVSLFWYQQALGQGPEFLTYFQNEAQLDKSGLPSDRFFAERPEGSVSTLKIQRTQQEDSAVYLCASSLVTGLKTEAFFGQGTRLTVV.

The rearrangement joins TRBV19 to TRBJ2-5; 8 nucleotides line up with TRBD2. The junction had 11 bases not matched to a gene; V was cut back by 4 bases and J by 1 base. Per the germline V gene, CDR1 is LNHDA and CDR2 is SQIVND (reference sequence). CDR3 length equals 17 residues. The CDR3 protein is CASSRKRRGALQETQYF. In nucleotides, the CDR3 is TGTGCCAGTAGTAGGAAGAGGCGGGGGGCCCTCCAAGAGACCCAGTACTTC.

The V and J genes are TRBV10-3 and TRBJ1-1; D unclear. Trimming left V 0 bases short and J 7 bases short, with 9 bases between. Per the germline V gene, CDR1 is ENHRY and CDR2 is SYGVKD. There are 13 residues in the CDR3. In DNA form, the CDR3 reads TGTGCCATCAGTGAGTCGAAAGGGAATGAAGCTTTCTTT. This translates into CAISESKGNEAFF.

The genes are TRBV29-1 and TRBJ2-7, with D possibly being TRBD1 or TRBD2 (5 bases each). In germline, CDR1 is SQVTM, CDR2 ANQGSEA. There are 13 residues in the CDR3. Trimming pared 6 bases from V and 0 bases from J, leaving 12 bases between. CDR3 bases: TGCAGCGTGGGGACGGGAAGCTCCTACGAGCAGTACTTC. Translated, it gives CSVGTGSSYEQYF.

V is TRBV27 and J is TRBJ2-5, with TRBD2 as a possible D gene (7 bases). Germline-derived CDR1 and CDR2 are MNHEY and SMNVEV (reference sequence). V was trimmed by 5 bases and J by 5 bases, leaving 15 bases between them. The CDR3 extends over 14 amino acids. The CDR3: CASSNPGGRETQYF. The CDR3 nucleotides are TGTGCCAGCAGTAACCCCGGGGGGCGGGAGACCCAGTACTTC.

The chain links TRBV27 to TRBJ1-1, with D possibly being TRBD1 (5 bases). Germline V gives CDR1 MNHEY, CDR2 SMNVEV (reference sequence). This CDR3 comprises 13 residues. Trimming pared 3 bases from V and 5 bases from J, leaving 10 bases between. CDR3 residues: CASSLRYRTEAFF. In DNA form, the CDR3 reads TGTGCCAGCAGTTTGCGATACAGGACTGAAGCTTTCTTT.

The chain recombines TRBV18 with TRBJ2-5; tentatively, D is TRBD1 or TRBD2 (5 bases each). The CDR3 extends over 14 amino acids. In germline, CDR1 is KGHSH, CDR2 LQKENI. Between the trimmed V and J ends, which lost 5 bases and 4 bases, there was a span of 14 bases. CDR3 amino acids: CASSFPGAPETQYF. The DNA for the CDR3 is TGTGCCAGCTCATTCCCCGGGGCCCCAGAGACCCAGTACTTC.

The gene calls are TRBV29-1 and TRBJ1-1; D perhaps matches TRBD1 (5 bases). Trimming cost V 5 bases and J 1 base, with 8 bases left between them. This CDR3 is 12 amino acids long. Germline CDR1 SQVTM, CDR2 ANQGSEA. CDR3 amino acids: CSVSGGNTEAFF. CDR3 nucleotide sequence: TGCAGCGTTTCCGGGGGGAACACTGAAGCTTTCTTT.

The V call is TRBV18, the J call TRBJ1-1; D not certain. Germline lookup yields CDR1 KGHSH and CDR2 LQKENI. The CDR3 loop spans 15 amino acids. V shed 3 bases and J shed 1 base, with 12 bases lying between them. This CDR3 reads CASSPRLPTNTEAFF. The CDR3 DNA follows: TGTGCCAGCTCACCCCGCCTTCCGACGAACACTGAAGCTTTCTTT.

The V gene is TRBV5-6, the J gene TRBJ2-5; tentatively, D is TRBD2 (6 bases). Trimming removed 4 bases from V and 10 bases from J, with 17 bases in between. This CDR3 has 13 residues. Germline V gene lookup returns CDR1 SGHDT and CDR2 YYEEEE. The CDR3 region has the DNA TGTGCCAGCAGCCCCGCCGGCCCCGGGGGCCAGTACTTC. Its protein product is CASSPAGPGGQYF.

This clone was found a few times. The rearrangement uses TRBV6-6 and TRBJ2-1, with 8 bases matching TRBD1. The junction had 14 bases not matched to a gene; V was cut back by 7 bases and J by 6 bases. The CDR3 has 16 residues. Germline V gene sequence: CDR1 MNHNY, CDR2 SVGAGI (reference sequence). The CDR3 sequence is CASTPPSGQGSNEQFF. For the CDR3, the DNA is TGTGCCAGCACCCCCCCCTCCGGACAGGGAAGCAATGAGCAGTTCTTC.

The rearrangement uses TRBV5-1 and TRBJ2-5, with TRBD1 identical over 9 bases. The germline CDR1 and CDR2 sequences are SGHRS and YFSETQ. The trim removed 3 bases at V and 2 bases at J, leaving 8 bases unmatched. The CDR3 runs to 16 residues. The CDR3 DNA sequence: TGCGCCAGCAGCTCCGGGACAGGGTATATACAAGAGACCCAGTACTTC. The encoded protein is CASSSGTGYIQETQYF.